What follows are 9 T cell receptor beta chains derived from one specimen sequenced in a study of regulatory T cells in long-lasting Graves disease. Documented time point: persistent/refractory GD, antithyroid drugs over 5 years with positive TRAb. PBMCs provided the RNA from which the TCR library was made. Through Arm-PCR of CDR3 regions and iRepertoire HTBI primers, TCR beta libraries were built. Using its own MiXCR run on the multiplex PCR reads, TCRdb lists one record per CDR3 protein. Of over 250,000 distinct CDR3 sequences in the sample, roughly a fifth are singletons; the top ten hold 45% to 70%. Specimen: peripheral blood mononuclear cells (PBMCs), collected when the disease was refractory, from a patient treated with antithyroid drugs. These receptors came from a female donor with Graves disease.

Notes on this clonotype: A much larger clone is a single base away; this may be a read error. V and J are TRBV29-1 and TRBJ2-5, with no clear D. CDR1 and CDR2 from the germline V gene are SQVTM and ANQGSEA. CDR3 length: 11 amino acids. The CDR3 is CSATLEEIQYF. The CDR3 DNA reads TGCAGCGCCACGCTAGAGGAGATCCAGTACTTC.

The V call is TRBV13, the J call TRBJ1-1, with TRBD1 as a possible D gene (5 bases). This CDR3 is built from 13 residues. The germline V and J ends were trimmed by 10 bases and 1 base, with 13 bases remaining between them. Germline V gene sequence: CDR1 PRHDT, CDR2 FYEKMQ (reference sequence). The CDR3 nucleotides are TGTGCCACCGTTTGGGGGGGGAACACTGAAGCTTTCTTT. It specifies CATVWGGNTEAFF.

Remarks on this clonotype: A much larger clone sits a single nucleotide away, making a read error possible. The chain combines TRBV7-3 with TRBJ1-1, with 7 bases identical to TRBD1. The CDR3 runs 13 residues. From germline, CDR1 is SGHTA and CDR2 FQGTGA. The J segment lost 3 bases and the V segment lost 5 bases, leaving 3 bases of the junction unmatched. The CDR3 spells CASSRDRDTEAFF. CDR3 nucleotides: TGTGCCAGCAGCCGAGACAGGGACACTGAAGCTTTCTTT.

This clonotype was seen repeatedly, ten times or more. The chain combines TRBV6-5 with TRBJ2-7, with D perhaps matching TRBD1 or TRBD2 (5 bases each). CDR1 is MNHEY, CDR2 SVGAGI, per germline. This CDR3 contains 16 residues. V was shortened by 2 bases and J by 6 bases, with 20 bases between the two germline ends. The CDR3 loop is CASSYKGTNHFSEQYF. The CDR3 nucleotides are TGTGCCAGCAGTTACAAGGGGACCAACCACTTCAGCGAGCAGTACTTC.

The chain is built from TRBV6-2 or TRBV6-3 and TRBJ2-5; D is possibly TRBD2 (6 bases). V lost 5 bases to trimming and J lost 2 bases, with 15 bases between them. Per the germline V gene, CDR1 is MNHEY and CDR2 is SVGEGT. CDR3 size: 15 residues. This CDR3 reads CASSPPGGGQETQYF. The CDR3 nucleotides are TGTGCCAGCAGTCCCCCCGGTGGGGGGCAAGAGACCCAGTACTTC.

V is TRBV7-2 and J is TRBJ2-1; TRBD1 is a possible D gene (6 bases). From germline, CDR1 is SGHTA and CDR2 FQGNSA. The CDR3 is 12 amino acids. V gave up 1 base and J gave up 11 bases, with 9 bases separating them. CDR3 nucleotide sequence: TGTGCCAGCAGCTTAGACAGGGTAAAGCAGTTCTTC. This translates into CASSLDRVKQFF.

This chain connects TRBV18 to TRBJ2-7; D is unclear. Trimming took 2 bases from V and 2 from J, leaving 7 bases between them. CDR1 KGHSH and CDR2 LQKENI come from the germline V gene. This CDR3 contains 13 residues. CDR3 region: CASSPSSTYEQYF. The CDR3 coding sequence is TGTGCCAGCTCACCATCCAGTACCTACGAGCAGTACTTC.

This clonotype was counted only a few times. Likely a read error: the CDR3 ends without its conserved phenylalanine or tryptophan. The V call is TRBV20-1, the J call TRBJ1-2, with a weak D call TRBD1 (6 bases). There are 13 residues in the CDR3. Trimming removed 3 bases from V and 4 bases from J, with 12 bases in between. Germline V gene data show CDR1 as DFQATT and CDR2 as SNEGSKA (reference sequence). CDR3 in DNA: TGCAGTGCTAGTTTCGTAGGGGGCTATGGCTACACCCTC. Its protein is CSASFVGGYGYTL.

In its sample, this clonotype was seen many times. CDR3 loop: CASSRSGTYTGELFF. CDR3 sequence (DNA): TGTGCCAGCAGCCGAAGCGGGACGTACACCGGGGAGCTGTTTTTT. V is TRBV7-8 and J is TRBJ2-2; 7 nucleotides align to TRBD2. The V gene end was trimmed by 5 bases and the J gene end by 3 bases; junction bases not matched to a gene: 6. The CDR3 contains 15 residues. The germline V gene encodes CDR1 SGHVS and CDR2 FQNEAQ.